This TCR beta chain was captured in a study of blood T cell repertoires in COVID-19. Clones were read by immunoSEQ multiplex PCR, and TCRdb kept only the in-frame ones, dropping some. This sample has fewer than 200,000 clones, with about four fifths found just once. The V and J ends lost 4 bases and 1 base respectively, with 13 bases between them. Germline V lookup: CDR1 MNHEY, CDR2 SVGEGT. The CDR3 has 15 amino acids. The receptor was isolated from a woman aged 60-75 years with COVID-19, enrolled during active disease. The chain employs TRBV6-2 or TRBV6-3 and TRBJ2-5, with D possibly TRBD1 on 5 matching bases. The sequenced material came from peripheral blood. The DNA for the CDR3 is TGTGCCAGCAGTTTGGCCTTCAGGGTCCAAGAGACCCAGTACTTC. Protein product: CASSLAFRVQETQYF.